The 9 T cell receptor beta chains below come from one sample, sequenced in a study of CD8 T cells in Susac syndrome. Random hexamers were used to reverse transcribe 0.5 to 1 ug of RNA. TCRdb fed the immunoSEQ multiplex PCR reads into MiXCR, producing one record per CDR3 protein. The sample consists of roughly 300,000 distinct CDR3 sequences, about 88% of them appearing once. The sample was CD8+ T cells from PBMCs. These TCRs come from a human donor with multiple sclerosis.

The chain uses TRBV7-8 and TRBJ1-5; D might be TRBD1 (6 bases). The CDR3 spans 16 residues. Germline assignment: CDR1 SGHVS and CDR2 FQNEAQ. Trimming shortened V by 0 bases and J by 4 bases, and 13 bases separated the two germline ends. CDR3 loop: CASSLAIGGTNQPQHF. The CDR3 DNA reads TGTGCCAGCAGCTTAGCAATAGGGGGTACAAATCAGCCCCAGCATTTT.

This sequence joins TRBV10-3 and TRBJ2-7, with D hard to call. The CDR3 sequence is 14 residues long. Trimming took off 3 bases at V and 2 bases at J, with 11 bases between the two ends. Germline V gene lookup returns CDR1 ENHRY and CDR2 SYGVKD. CDR3 protein: CAISDGSRTYEQYF. CDR3 coding DNA: TGTGCCATCAGTGACGGGTCTCGAACCTACGAGCAGTACTTC.

The chain is built from TRBV6-4 and TRBJ2-7, with TRBD1 matching 8 bases. The CDR3 is made up of 12 amino acids. Germline V gene lookup returns CDR1 MRHNA and CDR2 SNTAGT. The ends lost 6 bases at V and 7 bases at J; junction bases unmatched: 5. CDR3 amino acids: CASRKDREEQYF. CDR3 coding DNA: TGTGCCAGCAGGAAGGACAGGGAAGAGCAGTACTTC.

The chain employs TRBV7-8 and TRBJ2-1; no clear D. The germline V gene has CDR1 SGHVS and CDR2 FQNEAQ. Trimming took off 4 bases at V and 10 bases at J, with 14 bases between the two ends. This CDR3 contains 13 residues. CDR3 DNA: TGTGCCAGCAGCTCGGTCCCCGAGCGAGAGCAGTTCTTC. This codes for CASSSVPEREQFF.

V and J are TRBV6-1 and TRBJ2-7, with 11 bases lining up with TRBD2. Trimming cost V 2 bases and J 3 bases; bases outside gene matches: 3. Germline values: CDR1 MNHNS, CDR2 SASEGT. The CDR3 contains 15 residues. CDR3: CASSELGTSGYEQYF. For the CDR3, the DNA is TGTGCCAGCAGTGAACTCGGGACTAGCGGCTACGAGCAGTACTTC.

This clonotype was picked up one time. The rearrangement links TRBV28 to TRBJ1-6; no clear D gene. The ends were cut back, 3 bases at V and 5 bases at J, with 8 bases in the middle. The germline V gene encodes CDR1 MDHEN and CDR2 SYDVKM. The CDR3 runs 14 residues. CDR3 loop: CASSFNQDNSPLHF. The CDR3 nucleotides are TGTGCCAGCAGTTTCAACCAGGATAATTCACCCCTCCACTTT.

The rearrangement uses TRBV2 and TRBJ2-2; 9 positions match TRBD1. J was trimmed by 2 bases and V by 8 bases; bases with no gene match: 3. Germline lookup yields CDR1 SNHLY and CDR2 FYNNEI. The CDR3 sequence is 14 residues long. For the CDR3, the DNA is TGTGCCAGCCGGACAGGGGCAAACACCGGGGAGCTGTTTTTT. Translating it yields CASRTGANTGELFF.

CDR3 DNA: TGTGCCAGCACGGGGCGGGAGTCCCCAGATACGCAGTATTTT. This encodes CASTGRESPDTQYF. The chain is built from TRBV2 and TRBJ2-3; TRBD2 aligns across 7 bases. Germline loops: CDR1 SNHLY, CDR2 FYNNEI. This CDR3 comprises 14 residues. J gave up 4 bases and V 7 bases, and 8 bases lay outside the gene matches.

The chain uses TRBV30 and TRBJ1-5, with D perhaps matching TRBD1 (6 bases). With 5 bases removed from V and 9 bases from J, the gap between germline ends came to 20 bases. This CDR3 region has 14 residues. The germline CDR1 and CDR2 sequences are GTSNPN and SVGIG (reference sequence). The DNA of the CDR3 is TGTGCCTGGGGGGAGAGACAGGCCGTCTGGCCCCAGCATTTT. Translating gives CAWGERQAVWPQHF.